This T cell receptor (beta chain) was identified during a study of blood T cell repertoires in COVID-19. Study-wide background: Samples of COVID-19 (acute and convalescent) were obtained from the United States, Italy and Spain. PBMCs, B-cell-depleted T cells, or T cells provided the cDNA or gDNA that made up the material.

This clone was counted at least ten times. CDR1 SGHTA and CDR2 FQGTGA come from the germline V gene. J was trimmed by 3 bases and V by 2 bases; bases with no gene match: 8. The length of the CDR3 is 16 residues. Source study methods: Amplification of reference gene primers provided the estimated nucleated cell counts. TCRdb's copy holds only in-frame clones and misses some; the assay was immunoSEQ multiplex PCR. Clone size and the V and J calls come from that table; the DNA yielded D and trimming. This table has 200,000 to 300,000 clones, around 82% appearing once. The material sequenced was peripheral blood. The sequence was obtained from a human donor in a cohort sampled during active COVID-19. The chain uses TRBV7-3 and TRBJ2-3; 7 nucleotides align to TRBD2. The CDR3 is CASSLLGGLDTDTQYF. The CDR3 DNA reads TGTGCCAGCAGCTTATTGGGAGGACTAGATACAGATACGCAGTATTTT. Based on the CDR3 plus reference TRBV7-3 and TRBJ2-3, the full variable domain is GAGVSQTPSNKVTEKGKYVELRCDPISGHTALYWYRQSLGQGPEFLIYFQGTGAADDSGLPNDRFFAVRPEGSVSTLKIQRTERGDSAVYLCASSLLGGLDTDTQYFGPGTRLTVL.